This T cell receptor beta chain derives from a study of identical twins. Study results and limitations: For out-of-frame alpha sequences shared by twins, low generation probability was in excess. Insertion counts were lower in abundant cord blood beta clonotypes, a trend that memory repertoires did not show.

TCRdb ran MiXCR on the 5' RACE reads and lists one entry per CDR3 protein. In the table there are a few hundred thousand distinct CDR3 sequences, roughly 9.7% of which are singletons. As concerns this clonotype: As yet, its antigen is unknown.

These same data were also listed under a study on yellow fever vaccine responses in identical twins.

Specimen: CD8+ T cells sorted from blood. The TCR sequence derives from a woman younger than 30 in good health.

The CDR3 sequence: CASSLRILDSPLHF. In DNA form, the CDR3 reads TGTGCCAGCAGCTTACGGATCCTGGATTCACCCCTCCACTTT. This rearrangement joins TRBV7-6 to TRBJ1-6; D is uncertain. Trimming stripped 2 bases from V and 8 bases from J, with 10 bases between. In germline, CDR1 is SGHVS, CDR2 FNYEAQ. This CDR3 has 14 amino acids. Using reference TRBV7-6 and TRBJ1-6 for the parts outside the CDR3, the full variable domain is GAGVSQSPRYKVTKRGQDVALRCDPISGHVSLYWYRQALGQGPEFLTYFNYEAQQDKSGLPNDRFSAERPEGSISTLTIQRTEQRDSAMYRCASSLRILDSPLHFGNGTRLTVT.